These 8 T cell receptor beta chains originate from one sample sequenced in a study of blood T cell repertoires in COVID-19. The data were produced by immunoSEQ multiplex PCR, yet TCRdb's version contains in-frame clones alone and is incomplete. Of a few hundred thousand clones listed, 89% are singletons. The sequencing sample was made of PBMCs or T cells enriched from blood (not recorded which). All receptors come from a woman in her 40s who had recovered from COVID-19.

The genes are TRBV7-8 and TRBJ1-5; 7 positions match TRBD1. V shed 4 bases and J 6 bases; nucleotides not matched to a gene: 21. The CDR3 covers 19 residues. Germline lookup yields CDR1 SGHVS and CDR2 FQNEAQ. CDR3 loop: CASSSVIRDSAIGFQPQHF. In nucleotides, the CDR3 is TGTGCCAGCAGCTCGGTAATCCGGGACAGCGCCATCGGATTTCAGCCCCAGCATTTT.

The chain uses TRBV20-1 and TRBJ1-1, with D possibly being TRBD1 (6 bases). Germline CDR1 DFQATT, CDR2 SNEGSKA (reference sequence). Trimming removed 7 bases from V and 5 bases from J, with 11 bases in between. The CDR3 sequence is 11 residues long. In DNA form, the CDR3 reads TGCAGTGTATTACAGGGAACTGAAGCTTTCTTT. It encodes CSVLQGTEAFF.

The chain couples TRBV3-1 (or the pseudogene TRBV3-2) to TRBJ2-5; perhaps TRBD1 as D (6 bases). Trimming pared 4 bases from V and 5 bases from J, leaving 14 bases between. This CDR3 comprises 14 residues. Looked up from germline, CDR1 is LGHDT and CDR2 is YNNKEL (reference sequence). CDR3 in DNA: TGTGCCAGCAGCCTTACAGGGCCCGTCGAGACCCAGTACTTC. Encoded protein: CASSLTGPVETQYF.

This clone is a singleton in its sample. V is TRBV19 and J is TRBJ1-4, with a possible D match to TRBD1 (6 bases). Germline V gene sequence: CDR1 LNHDA, CDR2 SQIVND (reference sequence). The ends were cut back, 8 bases at V and 0 bases at J, with 10 bases in the middle. The CDR3 loop spans 14 amino acids. CDR3 DNA: TGTGCCAGTTCCCGGACAGCAACTAATGAAAAACTGTTTTTT. It is translated as CASSRTATNEKLFF.

The V call is TRBV21-1, the J call TRBJ2-1; the D call of TRBD1 is as the table states it, not checked on the DNA. TRBV21-1 is given as a pseudogene. This CDR3 has 15 amino acids. The CDR3 DNA is TGTGCCAGCAGCAAACCCGGCAGGGCGTACAATGAGCAGTTCTTC. It yields the protein CASSKPGRAYNEQFF.

The rearrangement links TRBV30 to TRBJ1-3; D is unresolved. Between the trimmed V and J ends, which lost 3 bases and 0 bases, there was a span of 9 bases. The CDR3 is 14 residues long. Per the germline V gene, CDR1 is GTSNPN and CDR2 is SVGIG (reference sequence). This CDR3 is CAWSVATSGNTIYF. The CDR3 bases are TGTGCCTGGAGCGTAGCCACCTCTGGAAACACCATATATTTT.

The chain employs TRBV2 and TRBJ1-1; D may be TRBD1 (5 bases). V was cut by 6 bases and J by 4 bases, with 12 bases left in between. Germline V gene sequence: CDR1 SNHLY, CDR2 FYNNEI. The CDR3 spans 13 residues. CDR3 DNA sequence: TGTGCCAGCAGCCCGGGGGTGGGCACTGAAGCTTTCTTT. Amino acids: CASSPGVGTEAFF.

In this sample, this clone turned up once. The DNA of the CDR3 is TGTGCCAGCAGTTCTGGTTGGCGGGATGAGCAGTACTTC. Its translation is CASSSGWRDEQYF. J is TRBJ2-7 and V is TRBV12-3 or TRBV12-4, with D possibly TRBD2 on 6 matching bases. V shed 4 bases and J shed 7 bases, with 14 bases lying between them. The CDR3 has 13 residues.